This T cell receptor (beta chain) is drawn from a study of CD8+ T cells in alopecia areata. This CDR3 spans 13 amino acids. Germline V gives CDR1 SGHNT, CDR2 YYREEE (reference sequence). Between the trimmed V and J ends, which lost 2 bases and 0 bases, there was a span of 6 bases. Once RNA had been extracted, it was reverse transcribed into cDNA to act as the sequencing template. Some clones are missing from TCRdb's copy, which holds only in-frame ones; the method was immunoSEQ multiplex PCR. The sample lists some 190,000 clones, about 51% seen once, with over 9.5% in the top ten. Noted treatment: oral pan-JAK inhibitor, 5-10 mg twice daily. Researchers took lesional scalp punch biopsies and peripheral blood from people who were alopecia areata patients.

The chain is built from TRBV5-4 and TRBJ2-7; a weak D match, TRBD2 (5 bases). The sequences come from CD8+ T cells sorted from blood, collected around week 54, from a patient treated with tofacitinib. This receptor was obtained from a human donor with alopecia areata. The CDR3 coding sequence is TGTGCCAGCAGCTTCCGGGACTCCTACGAGCAGTACTTC. Amino acids: CASSFRDSYEQYF.